The present T cell receptor (beta chain) was sequenced within a study of shared clonotypes between healthy human individuals. A CD45RA+ naive subset and a CD45RA-negative memory subset were split from CD4+ cells. Measured with immunoSEQ multiplex PCR; TCRdb has only the in-frame clones, and not every one. The data show 2,500,000 or so clones, 93% seen once. Trimming stripped 10 bases from V and 0 bases from J, with 12 bases between. The CDR3 extends over 13 amino acids. Germline V gives CDR1 MDHEN, CDR2 SYDVKM. This chain uses TRBV28 with TRBJ1-2; the D is unclear. The sequencing input was naive CD4+ T cells from PBMCs. Regarding subset: CD45RA+ positively selected. The receptor was derived from a young man in good health. Some clones in this sample may be carry-over from other donors' samples. The CDR3 DNA sequence: TGTGCCACCCAGGATTTAGCTAACTATGGCTACACCTTC. Protein sequence: CATQDLANYGYTF.